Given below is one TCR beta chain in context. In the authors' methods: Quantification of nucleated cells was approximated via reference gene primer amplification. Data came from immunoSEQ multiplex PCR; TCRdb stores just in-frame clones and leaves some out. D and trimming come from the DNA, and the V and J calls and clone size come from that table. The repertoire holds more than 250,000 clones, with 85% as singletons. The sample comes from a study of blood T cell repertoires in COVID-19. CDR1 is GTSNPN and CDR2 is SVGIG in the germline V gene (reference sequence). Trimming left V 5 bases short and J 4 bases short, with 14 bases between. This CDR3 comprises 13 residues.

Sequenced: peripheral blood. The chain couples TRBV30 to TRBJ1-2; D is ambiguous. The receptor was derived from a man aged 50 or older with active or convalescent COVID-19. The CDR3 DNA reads TGTGCCTGGCTACGTTTGACGGGCTATGGCTACACCTTC. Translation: CAWLRLTGYGYTF.